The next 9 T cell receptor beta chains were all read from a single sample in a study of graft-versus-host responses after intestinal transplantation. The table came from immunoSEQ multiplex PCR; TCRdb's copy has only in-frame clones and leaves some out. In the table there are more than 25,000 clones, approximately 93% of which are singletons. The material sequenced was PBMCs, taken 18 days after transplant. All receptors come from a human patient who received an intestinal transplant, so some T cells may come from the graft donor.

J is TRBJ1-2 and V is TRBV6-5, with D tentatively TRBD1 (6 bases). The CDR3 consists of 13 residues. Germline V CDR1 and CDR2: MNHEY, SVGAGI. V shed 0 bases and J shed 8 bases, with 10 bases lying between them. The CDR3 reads CASSYSGGGGYTF. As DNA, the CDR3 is TGTGCCAGCAGTTACTCCGGTGGGGGCGGCTACACCTTC.

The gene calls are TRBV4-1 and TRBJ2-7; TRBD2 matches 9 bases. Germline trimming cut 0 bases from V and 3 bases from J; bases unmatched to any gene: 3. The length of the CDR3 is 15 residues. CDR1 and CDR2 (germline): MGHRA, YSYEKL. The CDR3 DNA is TGCGCCAGCAGCCAAGAGGAGCGGGGGGTCTACGAGCAGTACTTC. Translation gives CASSQEERGVYEQYF.

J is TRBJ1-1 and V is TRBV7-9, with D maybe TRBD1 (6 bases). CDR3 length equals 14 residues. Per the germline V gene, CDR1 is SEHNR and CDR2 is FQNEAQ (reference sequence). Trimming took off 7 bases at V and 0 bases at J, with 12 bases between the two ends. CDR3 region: CASTPRDMNTEAFF. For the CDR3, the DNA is TGTGCCAGCACCCCACGGGACATGAACACTGAAGCTTTCTTT.

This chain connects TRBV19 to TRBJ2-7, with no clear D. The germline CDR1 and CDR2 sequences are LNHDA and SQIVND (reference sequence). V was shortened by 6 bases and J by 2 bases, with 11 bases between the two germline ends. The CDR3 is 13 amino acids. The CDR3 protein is CASSLDRTYEQYF. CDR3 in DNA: TGTGCCAGTAGCCTTGACCGTACCTACGAGCAGTACTTC.

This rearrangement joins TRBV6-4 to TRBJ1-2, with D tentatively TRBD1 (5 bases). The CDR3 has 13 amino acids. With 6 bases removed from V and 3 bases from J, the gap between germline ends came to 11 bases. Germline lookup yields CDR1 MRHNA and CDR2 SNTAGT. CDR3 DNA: TGTGCCAGCAGGGGGGACGGCGACTATGGCTACACCTTC. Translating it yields CASRGDGDYGYTF.

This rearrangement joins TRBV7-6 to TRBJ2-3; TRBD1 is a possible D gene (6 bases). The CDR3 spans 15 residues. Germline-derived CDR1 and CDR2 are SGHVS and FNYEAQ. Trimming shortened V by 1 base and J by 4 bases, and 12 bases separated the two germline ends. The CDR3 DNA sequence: TGTGCCAGCAGCTTAGATACAGGGCCCCCAGATACGCAGTATTTT. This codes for CASSLDTGPPDTQYF.

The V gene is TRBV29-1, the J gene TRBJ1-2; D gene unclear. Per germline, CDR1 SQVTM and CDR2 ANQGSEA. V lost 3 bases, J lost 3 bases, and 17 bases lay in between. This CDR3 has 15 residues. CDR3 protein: CSVEGNGGLDYGYTF. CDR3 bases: TGCAGCGTTGAGGGGAACGGCGGTTTAGACTATGGCTACACCTTC.

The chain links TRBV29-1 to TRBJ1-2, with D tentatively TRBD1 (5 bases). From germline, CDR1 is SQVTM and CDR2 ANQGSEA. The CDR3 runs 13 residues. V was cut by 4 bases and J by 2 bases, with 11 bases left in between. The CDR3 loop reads CSVGGGRNYGYTF. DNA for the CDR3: TGCAGCGTTGGGGGGGGACGGAACTATGGCTACACCTTC.

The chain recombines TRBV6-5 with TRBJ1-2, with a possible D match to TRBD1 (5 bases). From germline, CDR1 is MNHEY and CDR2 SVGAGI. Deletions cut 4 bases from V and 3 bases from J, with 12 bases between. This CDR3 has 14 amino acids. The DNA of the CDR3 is TGTGCCAGCAGTTCCGACGGGACGGACTATGGCTACACCTTC. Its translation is CASSSDGTDYGYTF.